The present entry profiles one T cell receptor beta chain with its context. Its specificity is unknown. The data stem from a study of T cell responses to AZD1222 COVID-19 vaccine. Regarding the study as a whole: Sampling captured repertoires only after the peak T cell response. Most donors were white British, females outnumbered males, and clonal diversity was possibly underestimated.

Profiling relied on immunoSEQ multiplex PCR, and the TCRdb table lists in-frame clones only, not all of them. The table includes more than 150,000 clones, 87% detected once. Trimming removed 6 bases from V and 0 bases from J, with 6 bases in between. The CDR3 runs 13 residues. Germline-derived CDR1 and CDR2 are MNHEY and SVGAGI. The sequenced sample was peripheral blood, obtained 28 days after the second AZD1222 dose. The clonotype originates from an adult who received the AZD1222 COVID-19 vaccine. The J gene is TRBJ2-4, the V gene TRBV6-5; unclear D gene. DNA of the CDR3: TGTGCCAGCAGGTTGCTAGCCAAAAACATTCAGTACTTC. This codes for CASRLLAKNIQYF.